The 22 T cell receptor beta chains listed next were all sequenced from one sample in a study of T cell repertoires in cytomegalovirus infection. Each CDR3 protein is one row after TCRdb ran MiXCR on the reads. Found here are about 920,000 distinct CDR3 sequences, 31% of them singletons; the top ten hold over 12%. What these receptors recognize is not known. The sample consisted of cultured CD8+ T cells from PBMCs, taken from culture after CMV antigen stimulation. All receptors come from a human donor in good health (CMV status not recorded). Some clones in this sample may be carry-over from other donors' samples.

The V gene is TRBV19, the J gene TRBJ1-1; no clear D. CDR3 size: 13 residues. V was cut by 1 base and J by 1 base, with 4 bases left in between. CDR1 and CDR2 (germline): LNHDA, SQIVND (reference sequence). CDR3 sequence reads: CASSIVSNTEAFF. Written as DNA, the CDR3 is TGTGCCAGTAGTATAGTATCGAACACTGAAGCTTTCTTT. Full variable domain (outside the CDR3, taken from reference TRBV19 and TRBJ1-1): DGGITQSPKYLFRKEGQNVTLSCEQNLNHDAMYWYRQDPGQGLRLIYYSQIVNDFQKGDIAEGYSVSREKKESFPLTVTSAQKNPTAFYLCASSIVSNTEAFFGQGTRLTVV.

This clonotype was seen a handful of times. Here the CDR3 reads CSARGPLIQETQYF. In DNA, the CDR3 is TGCAGTGCCCGGGGGCCACTAATACAAGAGACCCAGTACTTC. The rearrangement links TRBV20-1 to TRBJ2-5; D possibly matches TRBD1 or TRBD2 (6 bases each). Trimming took 6 bases from V and 2 from J, leaving 16 bases between them. This CDR3 comprises 14 residues. The V gene's germline CDR1 is DFQATT and CDR2 SNEGSKA (reference sequence).

V gene TRBV6-1 combines with J gene TRBJ2-1; 7 nucleotides align to TRBD1. Germline CDR1 reads MNHNS; CDR2 reads SASEGT. This CDR3 spans 16 amino acids. V lost 4 bases and J lost 0; bases outside the gene matches: 6. In DNA form, the CDR3 reads TGTGCCAGCAGTGTCTCGACAGGGAACTCCTACAATGAGCAGTTCTTC. It specifies CASSVSTGNSYNEQFF.

Concerning this clonotype itself: The junction departs from germline at one end; a sequencing error may be responsible. The V and J genes are TRBV11-1 and TRBJ1-3; D gene ambiguous. The germline V gene has CDR1 SGHAT and CDR2 FQDESV (reference sequence). The CDR3 consists of 16 residues. CDR3 in DNA: TGTGCCGGCAGCTTAGAAGGCGGAGGCTCTGGAAACACCATATATTTT. It codes for CAGSLEGGGSGNTIYF.

The rearrangement links TRBV20-1 to TRBJ2-1; D remains unclear. The germline CDR1 and CDR2 sequences are DFQATT and SNEGSKA (reference sequence). The CDR3 totals 12 residues. V gave up 6 bases and J gave up 5 bases, with 11 bases separating them. The CDR3 here is CSASEGNNEQFF. In DNA, the CDR3 is TGCAGTGCCAGCGAAGGGAACAATGAGCAGTTCTTC.

This clonotype was detected many times. The chain employs TRBV7-9 and TRBJ2-1, with D unresolved. Germline-derived CDR1 and CDR2 are SEHNR and FQNEAQ (reference sequence). V gave up 5 bases and J gave up 4 bases, with 6 bases separating them. The CDR3 consists of 12 residues. The CDR3 protein is CASSLQYNEQFF. The DNA of the CDR3 is TGTGCCAGCAGCCTCCAGTACAATGAGCAGTTCTTC.

The rearrangement joins TRBV12-3 or TRBV12-4 to TRBJ1-2; D remains ambiguous. The CDR3 is made up of 14 amino acids. The V and J ends lost 5 bases and 7 bases respectively, with 17 bases between them. CDR3 loop: CASSPAPAIIGYTF. Here the CDR3 DNA reads TGTGCCAGCAGTCCCGCTCCGGCCATAATTGGCTACACCTTC.

This rearrangement joins TRBV7-9 to TRBJ2-3; the D gene is possibly TRBD1 (6 bases). V gave up 2 bases and J gave up 3 bases, with 9 bases separating them. The CDR3 contains 14 residues. The V gene's germline CDR1 is SEHNR and CDR2 FQNEAQ (reference sequence). CDR3 amino acids: CASSLRGWTDTQYF. CDR3 nucleotides: TGTGCCAGCAGCTTAAGGGGGTGGACAGATACGCAGTATTTT.

This clonotype was observed a few times. The V and J genes are TRBV19 and TRBJ2-7, with D perhaps TRBD2 (5 bases). CDR3 length: 14 amino acids. The V and J ends lost 2 bases and 5 bases respectively, with 13 bases between them. The germline gives CDR1 LNHDA, CDR2 SQIVND (reference sequence). The CDR3 spells CASSILAGDHEQYF. The CDR3 DNA is TGTGCCAGTAGTATATTGGCGGGTGATCACGAGCAGTACTTC.

This rearrangement joins TRBV2 to TRBJ1-4, with D uncertain. V was shortened by 5 bases and J by 5 bases, with 12 bases between the two germline ends. Per germline, CDR1 SNHLY and CDR2 FYNNEI. This CDR3 contains 14 residues. CDR3 coding DNA: TGTGCCAGCAGTCAACCGATCGCCAATGAAAAACTGTTTTTT. Translating gives CASSQPIANEKLFF.

The gene calls are TRBV6-2 or TRBV6-3 and TRBJ2-1; 11 bases are a match to TRBD1. The CDR3 is 16 amino acids. Trimming took 4 bases from V and 5 from J; bases not matched to a gene: 7. Germline V CDR1 and CDR2: MNHEY, SVGEGT. The CDR3 here is CASSLVGQGANNEQFF. CDR3 nucleotides: TGTGCCAGCAGTTTAGTCGGACAGGGGGCAAACAATGAGCAGTTCTTC.

This chain connects TRBV29-1 to TRBJ2-1; perhaps TRBD1 as D (8 bases). The CDR3 consists of 15 residues. Germline lookup yields CDR1 SQVTM and CDR2 ANQGSEA. V lost 6 bases and J 4 bases, leaving 19 bases between the germline ends. CDR3 sequence (DNA): TGCAGCGTCATTGGGGGGGACAGGATATACAATGAGCAGTTCTTC. Its translation: CSVIGGDRIYNEQFF.

The chain is built from TRBV29-1 and TRBJ1-1, with D unclear. The CDR3 has 12 residues. Trimming took 6 bases from V and 1 from J, leaving 9 bases between them. From germline, CDR1 is SQVTM and CDR2 ANQGSEA. The CDR3 spells CSVGLTNTEAFF. As DNA, the CDR3 is TGCAGCGTCGGCCTTACGAACACTGAAGCTTTCTTT. Variable domain in full (rest from reference TRBV29-1 and TRBJ1-1): SAVISQKPSRDICQRGTSLTIQCQVDSQVTMMFWYRQQPGQSLTLIATANQGSEATYESGFVIDKFPISRPNLTFSTLTVSNMSPEDSSIYLCSVGLTNTEAFFGQGTRLTVV.

There are a few counts of this clonotype. The rearrangement links TRBV6-6 to TRBJ2-2; no reliable D call. Looked up from germline, CDR1 is MNHNY and CDR2 is SVGAGI (reference sequence). The CDR3 is made up of 17 amino acids. Between the trimmed V and J ends, which lost 0 bases and 1 base, there was a span of 12 bases. CDR3 loop: CASSYSTQARNTGELFF. Written as DNA, the CDR3 is TGTGCCAGCAGTTACTCTACGCAGGCGAGGAACACCGGGGAGCTGTTTTTT.

The V and J genes are TRBV20-1 and TRBJ2-7; a weak D match, TRBD1 (6 bases). The germline V and J ends were trimmed by 4 bases and 5 bases, with 21 bases remaining between them. This CDR3 spans 15 amino acids. Germline CDR1 reads DFQATT; CDR2 reads SNEGSKA (reference sequence). CDR3: CSATRNVGHGHEQYF. For the CDR3, the DNA is TGCAGTGCTACCAGAAACGTGGGACACGGCCACGAGCAGTACTTC.

This clonotype was counted only a few times. The gene calls are TRBV12-3 or TRBV12-4 and TRBJ1-6; no reliable D call. This CDR3 spans 17 amino acids. The V end lost 5 bases, the J end lost 0 bases, and 14 bases lay between the germline ends. In DNA, the CDR3 is TGTGCCAGCAGTCCGCGACCCATTAGCTCCTATAATTCACCCCTCCACTTT. This gives the protein CASSPRPISSYNSPLHF.

The sample holds a few counts of this clonotype. CDR3 DNA sequence: TGTGCCAGCAGTCCCCCGGACAACTTGATGCGGCCCCAGCATTTT. Translation gives CASSPPDNLMRPQHF. The chain has TRBV12-3 or TRBV12-4 and TRBJ1-5, with D maybe TRBD1 (5 bases). V was pared by 5 bases and J by 9 bases, with 20 bases between. CDR3 length: 15 amino acids.

The chain links TRBV15 to TRBJ2-3; TRBD2 aligns across 12 bases. There are 16 residues in the CDR3. V was pared by 6 bases and J by 2 bases, with 6 bases of the junction left unmatched. Germline values: CDR1 LNHNV, CDR2 YYDKDF (reference sequence). CDR3 bases: TGTGCCACCAGACCAACTAGCGGGGGGATCACAGATACGCAGTATTTT. It translates to CATRPTSGGITDTQYF.

The chain uses TRBV10-3 and TRBJ2-3; TRBD2 might be the D (5 bases). This CDR3 is built from 18 residues. Germline CDR1 is ENHRY and CDR2 is SYGVKD. V lost 3 bases and J 4 bases, leaving 23 bases between the germline ends. The DNA for the CDR3 is TGTGCCATCAGTGACACTCCCCCGGTCCTAGCTGGGGCAGATACGCAGTATTTT. Its protein is CAISDTPPVLAGADTQYF.

The V call is TRBV7-9, the J call TRBJ2-2; 13 bases align to TRBD2. CDR1 and CDR2 (germline): SEHNR, FQNEAQ (reference sequence). The CDR3 is made up of 18 amino acids. V was pared by 5 bases and J by 2 bases, with 8 bases of the junction left unmatched. This CDR3 reads CASSGGLAGVRNTGELFF. The CDR3 DNA follows: TGTGCCAGCAGCGGAGGACTAGCGGGGGTGAGAAACACCGGGGAGCTGTTTTTT.

V usage is TRBV6-6 and J usage is TRBJ1-2, with TRBD1 matching 7 bases. The junction had 9 bases not matched to a gene; V was cut back by 8 bases and J by 3 bases. The germline CDR1 and CDR2 sequences are MNHNY and SVGAGI (reference sequence). The CDR3 loop spans 14 amino acids. The CDR3 bases are TGTGCCAGCGGTGAGGGGGCTCTCTACTATGGCTACACCTTC. Protein sequence: CASGEGALYYGYTF.

This clonotype was seen repeatedly, ten times or more. The chain recombines TRBV7-2 with TRBJ2-1; 9 nucleotides match TRBD2. Germline V gives CDR1 SGHTA, CDR2 FQGNSA. V trimming: 3 bases; J trimming: 7 bases; junction bases outside the gene matches: 16. There are 18 residues in the CDR3. The CDR3 DNA follows: TGTGCCAGCAGCTTTGAAAAGACTACGCGGGGGGGCCCAAATGAGCAGTTCTTC. The encoded protein is CASSFEKTTRGGPNEQFF.